A selection of T cell receptor beta chains follows, all from one sample in a study of blood T cell repertoires in COVID-19. The table came from immunoSEQ multiplex PCR; TCRdb's copy has only in-frame clones and leaves some out. The sample gives about 46,000 clones, over 70% of which show up once; 5.5% to 6.5% is in the top ten. The sample was peripheral blood. The receptors here all came from a woman older than 75 with acute or convalescent COVID-19. Each CDR3 is given with its conserved first and last residue. The D gene is left open where the match is weak. Clone size is shown for a subset of rows, as once, few, many or a class of expanded clone.

J gene,D gene,clone size,V gene,CDR3 DNA,CDR3 protein
TRBJ2-1,-,-,TRBV7-2,TGTGCCAGCAGCTTAGCGGGGAGAAACTCCAGGTTCTTC,CASSLAGRNSRFF
TRBJ2-2,TRBD1,once,TRBV5-1,TGCGCCAGCAGCAACACCGGGACAGTAGATATCGGGGAGCTGTTTTTT,CASSNTGTVDIGELFF
TRBJ1-2,TRBD1,-,TRBV5-1,TGCGCCAGCAGCACGGGGACAGGGGCTAACTATGGCTACACCTTC,CASSTGTGANYGYTF
TRBJ1-1,-,-,TRBV3-1/TRBV3-2,TGTGCCAGCAGCCTTAAATGGGGGCCAGAGGACACTGAAGCTTTCTTT,CASSLKWGPEDTEAFF
TRBJ1-2,-,-,TRBV2,TGTGCCAGCACATTAACGGGACTAGCAAACGGCTACACCTTC,CASTLTGLANGYTF
TRBJ2-1,TRBD2,-,TRBV7-9,TGTGCCAGCAGCGAATCCTCGCGTTGGACTAGCGGGAATGAGCAGTTCTTC,CASSESSRWTSGNEQFF
TRBJ2-2,-,-,TRBV5-1,TGCGCCAGCAGCTTGGAGGGCAGGGTGGACACCGGGGAGCTGTTTTTT,CASSLEGRVDTGELFF
TRBJ1-2,TRBD1,-,TRBV15,TGTGCCACCAGCAGAGGAACCACAGGGGACTATGGCTACACCTTC,CATSRGTTGDYGYTF
TRBJ1-2,-,-,TRBV3-1/TRBV3-2,TGTGCCAGCAGCCAAGATACGGTACAGGGAGGGGGGGGCTACACCTTC,CASSQDTVQGGGGYTF
TRBJ1-2,TRBD1,-,TRBV2,TGTGCCAGCAGGACGACCCCGGGACAGGGGGCTTATGGCTACACCTTC,CASRTTPGQGAYGYTF
TRBJ1-3,-,-,TRBV19,TGTGCCAGTAGTCGGCGTGGGGGAGGTGGAAACACCATATATTTT,CASSRRGGGGNTIYF
TRBJ1-2,-,-,TRBV6-5,TGTGCCAGCTGGGCCCTCTATGGCTACACCTTC,CASWALYGYTF
TRBJ2-2,TRBD1,-,TRBV7-9,TGTGCCAGCAGCATCCGACAGGGGGGCACCGGGGAGCTGTTTTTT,CASSIRQGGTGELFF
TRBJ1-1,-,-,TRBV4-2,TGTGCCAGCAGCCAAGATGGAAGGGCAGGGGTGCGCACTGAAGCTTTCTTT,CASSQDGRAGVRTEAFF
TRBJ1-1,TRBD1,-,TRBV6-5,TGTGCCAGCACCTTATTGGGACAGGCCCACACTGAAGCTTTCTTT,CASTLLGQAHTEAFF
TRBJ1-1,-,-,TRBV7-2,TGTGCCAGCAGCCCCCGCCCCGGGAACACTGAAGCTTTCTTT,CASSPRPGNTEAFF
TRBJ2-4,TRBD1,-,TRBV7-2,TGTGCCAGCAGTTACCGGGACAGGTTTGGAAAAGGGAACATTCAGTACTTC,CASSYRDRFGKGNIQYF
TRBJ1-6,TRBD1,-,TRBV6-5,TGTGCCAGCAGTTCCCGGACAGGGGCTGTCTCACCCCTCCACTTT,CASSSRTGAVSPLHF
TRBJ1-2,-,medium-sized,TRBV7-9,TGTGCCAGCAGCTTAATGCAGGGGAACTATGGCTACACCTTC,CASSLMQGNYGYTF
TRBJ1-6,TRBD1,-,TRBV5-8,TGTGCCAGCAGCCCGGGGACAGGCCACTCACCCCTCCACTTT,CASSPGTGHSPLHF
TRBJ2-7,-,-,TRBV5-1,TGCGCCAGCAGCTTGCAGGGCGGGGACGAGCAGTACTTC,CASSLQGGDEQYF
TRBJ1-5,-,-,TRBV10-2,TGCGCCAGCAAAGAAACGGGGAATCAGCCCCAGCATTTT,CASKETGNQPQHF
TRBJ2-7,TRBD1,few,TRBV10-2,TGCGCCAGCATCGTATTGGGGACAGATAGCTACGAGCAGTACTTC,CASIVLGTDSYEQYF
TRBJ1-2,-,-,TRBV7-8,TGTGCCAGCAGCTTAAGCGGATCATCCTGGAGCTACACCTTC,CASSLSGSSWSYTF
TRBJ1-2,-,-,TRBV11-2,TGTGCCAGCAGTTTAGCCGGGGTTAACTATGGCTACACCTTC,CASSLAGVNYGYTF
TRBJ1-5,TRBD1,few,TRBV19,TGTGCCAGTAGTATAGTACCGGGACAGGGGAGATATCAGCCCCAGCATTTT,CASSIVPGQGRYQPQHF
TRBJ2-7,-,-,TRBV2,TGTGCCAGCAGTGAAGTCGGGTTTGTGACCTACGAGCAGTACTTC,CASSEVGFVTYEQYF
TRBJ1-5,TRBD1,-,TRBV10-3,TGTGCCACCTCACTCCGTGCCGGGACAGGTAGCAATCAGCCCCAGCATTTT,CATSLRAGTGSNQPQHF
TRBJ1-4,TRBD1,-,TRBV6-6,TGTGCCAGCAGCCAGGGGGCAACTAATGAAAAACTGTTTTTT,CASSQGATNEKLFF
TRBJ2-2,-,-,TRBV21-1,TGTGCCAGCAACCTACACAGGGGGACTAGCGGGCCCTCGAACACCGGGGAGCTGTTTTTT,CASNLHRGTSGPSNTGELFF
TRBJ2-2,-,once,TRBV10-1,TGCGCCAGCAGTGAGACAGGCCGTAACACCGGGGAGCTGTTTTTT,CASSETGRNTGELFF
TRBJ1-2,-,-,TRBV4-1,TGCGCCAGCAGCCTTATCGGGGGGGAGGAGAATTATGGCTACACCTTC,CASSLIGGEENYGYTF
TRBJ2-7,TRBD1,-,TRBV10-2,TGCGCCAGCAACTCCGGGACAGGGACCTACGAGCAGTACTTC,CASNSGTGTYEQYF
TRBJ2-3,-,-,TRBV5-1,TGCGCCAGCAGCTTGGCCCGGGGAGATACGCAGTATTTT,CASSLARGDTQYF
TRBJ2-7,-,-,TRBV5-1,TGCGCCAGCAGCTTGGGAGGTGCGGGGCCCACCTACGAGCAGTACTTC,CASSLGGAGPTYEQYF
TRBJ2-2,-,-,TRBV29-1,TGCAGCGTTGTTCGGGTGGGCGGGGAGCTGTTTTTT,CSVVRVGGELFF